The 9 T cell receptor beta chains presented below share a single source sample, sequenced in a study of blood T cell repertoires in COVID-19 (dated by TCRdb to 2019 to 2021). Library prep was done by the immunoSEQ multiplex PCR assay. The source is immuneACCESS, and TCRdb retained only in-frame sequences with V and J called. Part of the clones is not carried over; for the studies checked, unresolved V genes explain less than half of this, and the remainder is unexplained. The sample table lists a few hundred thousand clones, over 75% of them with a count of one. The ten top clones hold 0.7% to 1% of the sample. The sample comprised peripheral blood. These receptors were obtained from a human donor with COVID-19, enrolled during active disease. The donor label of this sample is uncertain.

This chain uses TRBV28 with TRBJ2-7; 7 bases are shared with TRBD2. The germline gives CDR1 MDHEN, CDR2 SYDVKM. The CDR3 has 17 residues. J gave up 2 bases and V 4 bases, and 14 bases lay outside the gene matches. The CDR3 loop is CASSSLKSSGETYEQYF. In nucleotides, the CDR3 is TGTGCCAGCAGTTCGCTAAAGTCTAGCGGTGAGACCTACGAGCAGTACTTC.

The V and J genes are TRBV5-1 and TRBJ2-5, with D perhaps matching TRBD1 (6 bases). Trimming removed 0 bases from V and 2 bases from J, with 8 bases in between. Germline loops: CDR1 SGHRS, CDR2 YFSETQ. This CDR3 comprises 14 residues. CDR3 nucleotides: TGCGCCAGCAGCTTGGCTGGGACACAAGAGACCCAGTACTTC. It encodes CASSLAGTQETQYF.

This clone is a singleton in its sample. In DNA, the CDR3 is TGTGCCAGCTCACGCATGACCGGGACAGCGGACTATGGCTACACCTTC. This gives the protein CASSRMTGTADYGYTF. The chain has TRBV18 and TRBJ1-2; 7 nucleotides agree with TRBD1. Losses at the gene ends were 4 bases for V and 3 bases for J; bases not matched to a gene: 11. The germline gives CDR1 KGHSH, CDR2 LQKENI. The CDR3 length is 16 residues.

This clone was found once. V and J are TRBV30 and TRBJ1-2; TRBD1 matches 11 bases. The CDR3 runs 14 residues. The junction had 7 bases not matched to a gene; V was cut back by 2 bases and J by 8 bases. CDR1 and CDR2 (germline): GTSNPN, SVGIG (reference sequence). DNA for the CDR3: TGTGCCTGGAGTTCCCGGACAGGGGGCAAAGGCTACACCTTC. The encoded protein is CAWSSRTGGKGYTF.

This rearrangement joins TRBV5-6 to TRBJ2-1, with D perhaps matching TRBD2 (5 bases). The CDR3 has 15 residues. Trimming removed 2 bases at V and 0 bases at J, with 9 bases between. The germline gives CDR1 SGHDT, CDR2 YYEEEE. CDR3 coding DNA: TGTGCCAGCAGCTTTAGCGTAAGCTCCTACAATGAGCAGTTCTTC. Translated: CASSFSVSSYNEQFF.

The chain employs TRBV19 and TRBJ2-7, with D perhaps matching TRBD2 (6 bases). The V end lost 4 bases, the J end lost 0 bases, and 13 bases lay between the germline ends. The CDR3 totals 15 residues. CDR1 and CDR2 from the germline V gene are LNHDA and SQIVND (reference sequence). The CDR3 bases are TGTGCCAGTAGTAGCTCCCCCGGGGGCTCCTACGAGCAGTACTTC. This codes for CASSSSPGGSYEQYF.

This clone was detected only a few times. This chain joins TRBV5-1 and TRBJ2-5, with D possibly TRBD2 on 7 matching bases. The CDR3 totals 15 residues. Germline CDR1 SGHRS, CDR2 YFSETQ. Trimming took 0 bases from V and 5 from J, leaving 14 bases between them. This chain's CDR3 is CASSLAQGGGETQYF. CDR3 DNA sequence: TGCGCCAGCAGCTTGGCACAGGGAGGGGGGGAGACCCAGTACTTC. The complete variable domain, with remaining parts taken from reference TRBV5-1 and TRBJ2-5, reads KAGVTQTPRYLIKTRGQQVTLSCSPISGHRSVSWYQQTPGQGLQFLFEYFSETQRNKGNFPGRFSGRQFSNSRSEMNVSTLELGDSALYLCASSLAQGGGETQYFGPGTRLLVL.

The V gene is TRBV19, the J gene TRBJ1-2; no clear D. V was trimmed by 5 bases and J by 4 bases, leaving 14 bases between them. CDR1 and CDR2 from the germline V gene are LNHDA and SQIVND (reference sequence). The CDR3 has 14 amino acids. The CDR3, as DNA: TGTGCCAGTAGTCTACCAGGTTTCGGCTATGGCTACACCTTC. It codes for CASSLPGFGYGYTF.

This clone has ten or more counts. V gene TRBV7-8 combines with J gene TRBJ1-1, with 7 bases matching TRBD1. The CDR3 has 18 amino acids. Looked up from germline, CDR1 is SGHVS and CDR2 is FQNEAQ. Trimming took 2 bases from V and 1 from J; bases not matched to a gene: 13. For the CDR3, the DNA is TGTGCCAGCAGCTTAACCGGGACAGTCAGGCCACAGAACACTGAAGCTTTCTTT. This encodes CASSLTGTVRPQNTEAFF.